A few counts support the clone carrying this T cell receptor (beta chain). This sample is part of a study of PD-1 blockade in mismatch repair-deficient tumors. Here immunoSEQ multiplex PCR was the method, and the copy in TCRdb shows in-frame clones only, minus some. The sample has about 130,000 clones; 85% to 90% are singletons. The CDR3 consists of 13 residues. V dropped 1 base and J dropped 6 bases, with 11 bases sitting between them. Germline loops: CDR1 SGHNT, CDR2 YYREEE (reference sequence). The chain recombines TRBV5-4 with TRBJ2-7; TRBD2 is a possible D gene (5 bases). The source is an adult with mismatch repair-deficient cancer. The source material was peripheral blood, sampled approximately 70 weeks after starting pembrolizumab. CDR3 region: CASSLPGSGEQYF. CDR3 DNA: TGTGCCAGCAGCTTGCCGGGGTCTGGCGAGCAGTACTTC.